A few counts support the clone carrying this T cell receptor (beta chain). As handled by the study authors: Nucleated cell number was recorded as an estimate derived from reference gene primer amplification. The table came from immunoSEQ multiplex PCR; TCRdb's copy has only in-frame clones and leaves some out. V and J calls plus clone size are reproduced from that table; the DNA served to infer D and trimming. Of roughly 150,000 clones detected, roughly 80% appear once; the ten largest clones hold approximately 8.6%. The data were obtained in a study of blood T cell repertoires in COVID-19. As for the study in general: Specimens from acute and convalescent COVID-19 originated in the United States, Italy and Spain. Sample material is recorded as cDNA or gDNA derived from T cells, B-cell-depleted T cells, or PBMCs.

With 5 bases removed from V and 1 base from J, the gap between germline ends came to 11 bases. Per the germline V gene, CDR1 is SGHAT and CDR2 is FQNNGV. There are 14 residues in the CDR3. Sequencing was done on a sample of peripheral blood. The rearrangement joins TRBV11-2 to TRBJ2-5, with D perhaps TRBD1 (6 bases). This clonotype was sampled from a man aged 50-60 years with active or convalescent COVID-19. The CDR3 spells CASSPGQFQETQYF. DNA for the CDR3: TGTGCCAGCAGCCCGGGACAATTCCAAGAGACCCAGTACTTC.